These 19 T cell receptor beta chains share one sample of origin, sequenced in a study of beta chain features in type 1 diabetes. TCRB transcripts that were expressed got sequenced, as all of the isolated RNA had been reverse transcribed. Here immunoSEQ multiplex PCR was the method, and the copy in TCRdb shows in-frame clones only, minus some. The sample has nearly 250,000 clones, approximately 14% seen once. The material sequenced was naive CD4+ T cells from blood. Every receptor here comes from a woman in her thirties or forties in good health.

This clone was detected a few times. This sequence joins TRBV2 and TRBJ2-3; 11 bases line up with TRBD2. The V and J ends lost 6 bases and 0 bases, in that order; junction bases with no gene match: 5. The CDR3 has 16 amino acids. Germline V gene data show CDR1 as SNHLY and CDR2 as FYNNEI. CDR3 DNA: TGTGCCAGCAGGAGACTAGCGGGGCCTAGCACAGATACGCAGTATTTT. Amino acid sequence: CASRRLAGPSTDTQYF. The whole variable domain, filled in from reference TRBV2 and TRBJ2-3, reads EPEVTQTPSHQVTQMGQEVILRCVPISNHLYFYWYRQILGQKVEFLVSFYNNEISEKSEIFDDQFSVERPDGSNFTLKIRSTKLEDSAMYFCASRRLAGPSTDTQYFGPGTRLTVL.

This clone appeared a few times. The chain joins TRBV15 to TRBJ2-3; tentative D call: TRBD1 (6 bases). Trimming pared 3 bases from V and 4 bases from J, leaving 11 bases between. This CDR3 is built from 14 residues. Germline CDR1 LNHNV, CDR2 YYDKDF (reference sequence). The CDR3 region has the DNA TGTGCCACCAGCAGGGAACAGGGCCCAGATACGCAGTATTTT. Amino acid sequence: CATSREQGPDTQYF.

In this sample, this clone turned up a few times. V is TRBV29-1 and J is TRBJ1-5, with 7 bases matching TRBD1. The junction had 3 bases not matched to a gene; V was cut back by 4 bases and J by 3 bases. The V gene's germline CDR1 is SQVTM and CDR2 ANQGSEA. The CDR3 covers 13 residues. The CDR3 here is CSVGGGTNQPQHF. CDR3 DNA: TGCAGCGTTGGAGGGGGCACCAATCAGCCCCAGCATTTT. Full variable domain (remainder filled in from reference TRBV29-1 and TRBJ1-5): SAVISQKPSRDICQRGTSLTIQCQVDSQVTMMFWYRQQPGQSLTLIATANQGSEATYESGFVIDKFPISRPNLTFSTLTVSNMSPEDSSIYLCSVGGGTNQPQHFGDGTRLSIL.

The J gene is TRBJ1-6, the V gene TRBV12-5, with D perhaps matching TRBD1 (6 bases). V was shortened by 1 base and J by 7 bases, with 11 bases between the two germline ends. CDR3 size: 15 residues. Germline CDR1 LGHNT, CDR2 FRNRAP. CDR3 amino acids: CASGLAGARNSPLHF. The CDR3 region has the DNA TGTGCTAGTGGTTTGGCAGGGGCGCGGAATTCACCCCTCCACTTT.

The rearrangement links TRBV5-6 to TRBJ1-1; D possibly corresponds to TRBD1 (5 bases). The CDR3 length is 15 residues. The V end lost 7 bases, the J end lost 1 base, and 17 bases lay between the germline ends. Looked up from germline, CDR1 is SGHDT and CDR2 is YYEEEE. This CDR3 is CASGWRQFTNTEAFF. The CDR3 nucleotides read TGTGCCAGCGGCTGGCGACAGTTTACGAACACTGAAGCTTTCTTT.

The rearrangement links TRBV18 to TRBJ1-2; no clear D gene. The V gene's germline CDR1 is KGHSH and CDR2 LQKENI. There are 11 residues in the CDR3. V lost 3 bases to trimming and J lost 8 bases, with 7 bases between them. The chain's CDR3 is CASSPSEGYTF. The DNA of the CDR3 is TGTGCCAGCTCACCGTCTGAGGGCTACACCTTC.

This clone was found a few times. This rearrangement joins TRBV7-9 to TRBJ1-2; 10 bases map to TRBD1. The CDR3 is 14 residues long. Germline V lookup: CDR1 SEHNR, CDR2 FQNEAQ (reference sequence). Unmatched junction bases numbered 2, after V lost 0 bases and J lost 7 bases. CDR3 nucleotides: TGTGCCAGCAGCTTAGCTTGGACAGGGGGTGGCTACACCTTC. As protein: CASSLAWTGGGYTF.

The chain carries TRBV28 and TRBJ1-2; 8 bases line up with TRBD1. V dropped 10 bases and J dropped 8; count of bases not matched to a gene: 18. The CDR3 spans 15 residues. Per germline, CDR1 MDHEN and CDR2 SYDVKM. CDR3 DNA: TGTGCCACCGTGCAGGGGGTGGCAGGGGGCAAAGGCTACACCTTC. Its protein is CATVQGVAGGKGYTF.

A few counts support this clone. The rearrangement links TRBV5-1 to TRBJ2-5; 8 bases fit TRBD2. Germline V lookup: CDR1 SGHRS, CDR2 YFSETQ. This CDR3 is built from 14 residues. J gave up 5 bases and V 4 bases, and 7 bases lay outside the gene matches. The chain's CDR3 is CASSPGGPEETQYF. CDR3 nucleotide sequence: TGCGCCAGCAGCCCGGGAGGGCCAGAGGAGACCCAGTACTTC.

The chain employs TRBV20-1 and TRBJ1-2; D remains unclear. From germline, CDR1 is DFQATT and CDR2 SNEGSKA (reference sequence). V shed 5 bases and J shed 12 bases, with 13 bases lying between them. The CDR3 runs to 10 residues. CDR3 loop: CSAPGSVHTF. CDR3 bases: TGCAGTGCTCCTGGCAGTGTCCACACCTTC.

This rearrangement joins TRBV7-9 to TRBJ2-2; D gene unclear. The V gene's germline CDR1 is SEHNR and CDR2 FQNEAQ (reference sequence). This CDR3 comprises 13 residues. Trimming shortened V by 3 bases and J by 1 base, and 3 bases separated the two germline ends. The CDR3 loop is CASSFGNTGELFF. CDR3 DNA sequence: TGTGCCAGCAGCTTCGGGAACACCGGGGAGCTGTTTTTT.

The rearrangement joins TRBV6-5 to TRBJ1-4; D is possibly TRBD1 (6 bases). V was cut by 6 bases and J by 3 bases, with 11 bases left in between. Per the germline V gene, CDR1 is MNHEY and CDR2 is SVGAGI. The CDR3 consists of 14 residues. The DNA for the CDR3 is TGTGCCAGCAGACTCCAGGGGTCTAATGAAAAACTGTTTTTT. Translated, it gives CASRLQGSNEKLFF.

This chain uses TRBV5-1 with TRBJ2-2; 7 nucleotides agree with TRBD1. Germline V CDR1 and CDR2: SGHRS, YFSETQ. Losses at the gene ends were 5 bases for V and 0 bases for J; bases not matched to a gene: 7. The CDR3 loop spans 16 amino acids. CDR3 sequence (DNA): TGCGCCAGCAGTTCCTCCGGGACAGCGAACACCGGGGAGCTGTTTTTT. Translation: CASSSSGTANTGELFF.

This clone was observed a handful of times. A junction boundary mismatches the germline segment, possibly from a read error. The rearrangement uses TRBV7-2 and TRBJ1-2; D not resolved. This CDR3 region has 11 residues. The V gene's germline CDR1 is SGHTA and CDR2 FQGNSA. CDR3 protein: CASSLVGPPIF. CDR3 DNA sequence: TGTGCCAGCAGCTTAGTGGGCCCCCCCATCTTC.

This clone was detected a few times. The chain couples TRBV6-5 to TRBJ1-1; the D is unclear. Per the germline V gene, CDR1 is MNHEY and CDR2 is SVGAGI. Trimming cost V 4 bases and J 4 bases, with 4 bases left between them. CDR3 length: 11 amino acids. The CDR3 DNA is TGTGCCAGCAGTTTCGGCACTGAAGCTTTCTTT. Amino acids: CASSFGTEAFF.

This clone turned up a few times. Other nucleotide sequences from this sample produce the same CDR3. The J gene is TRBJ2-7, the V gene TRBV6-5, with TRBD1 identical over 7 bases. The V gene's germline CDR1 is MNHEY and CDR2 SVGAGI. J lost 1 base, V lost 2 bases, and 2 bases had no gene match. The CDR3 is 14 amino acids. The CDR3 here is CASSYGQVSYEQYF. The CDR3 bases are TGTGCCAGCAGTTACGGACAGGTATCCTACGAGCAGTACTTC.

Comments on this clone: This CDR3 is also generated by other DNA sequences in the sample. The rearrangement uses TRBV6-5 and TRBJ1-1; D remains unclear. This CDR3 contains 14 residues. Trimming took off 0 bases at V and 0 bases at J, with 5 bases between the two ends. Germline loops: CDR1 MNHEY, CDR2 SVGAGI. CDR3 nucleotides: TGTGCCAGCAGTTACTCCGCAGTGAACACTGAAGCTTTCTTT. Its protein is CASSYSAVNTEAFF.

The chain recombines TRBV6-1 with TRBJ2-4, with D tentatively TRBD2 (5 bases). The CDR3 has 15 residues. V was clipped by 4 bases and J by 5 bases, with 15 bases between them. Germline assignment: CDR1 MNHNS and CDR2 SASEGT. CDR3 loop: CASSGLTGIQNIQYF. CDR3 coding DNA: TGTGCCAGCAGTGGTCTTACGGGGATCCAAAACATTCAGTACTTC.

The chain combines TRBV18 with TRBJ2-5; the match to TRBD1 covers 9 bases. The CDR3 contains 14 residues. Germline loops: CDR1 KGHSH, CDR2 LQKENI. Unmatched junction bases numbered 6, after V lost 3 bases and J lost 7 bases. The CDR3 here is CASSPGQGRGTQYF. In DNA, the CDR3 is TGTGCCAGCTCACCGGGACAGGGTCGTGGGACCCAGTACTTC.